This TCR beta chain was observed in a study of breast tumors, draining lymph nodes, adjacent tissues. Each CDR3 protein gets one entry after TCRdb re-called the multiplex PCR reads with MiXCR. There are nearly 110,000 distinct CDR3 sequences in the sample; 30% occur only once, and around 5.9% lies in the top ten. Germline-derived CDR1 and CDR2 are SNHLY and FYNNEI. The CDR3 totals 15 residues. Axillary draining lymph nodes of breast cancer patients supplied the node samples. This clonotype was counted only a few times. Antigen: not known. A read error may account for a junction end that differs from germline. Study-level results: The lymph node origin of tumor T cells was framed as consistent with a hypothesis, not demonstrated. The data were judged consistent with most tumor T cells coming from lymph node and expanding in tumor. Compared with basal-like, luminal-like tumors shared significantly more repertoire with nontumor tissue. Tumor TCR diversity was below lymph nodes but above nontumor tissue.

The source material was axillary lymph node tissue. The source is a female donor with breast cancer. Some clones in this sample may be carry-over from other donors' samples. The chain has TRBV2 and TRBJ1-1; D not certain. CDR3 sequence: CASSQDEIENTEAFF. The CDR3 DNA is TGCGCCAGCAGCCAAGACGAAATAGAAAACACTGAAGCTTTCTTT.